The 24 T cell receptor beta chains reported below all come from one sample, sequenced in a study of CD8+CD57+ T cells in acquired aplastic anemia. Researchers used genomic DNA as the template to profile TCR beta VDJ and CDR3. TCRdb redid the calling of the reads with MiXCR, one entry per CDR3 protein. The top ten clones hold 4% of a sample with 400,000 to 500,000 distinct CDR3 sequences, about 70% of them seen once. The sample comprised sorted CD4+, CD8+, or CD8+CD57+ T cells (not recorded which) from PBMCs. The receptors were sampled from a human donor in good health, serving as a control.

V is TRBV25-1 and J is TRBJ2-1; D is possibly TRBD1 (8 bases). The J call could be wrong; TRBJ2-7 is a better fit for the DNA end. The CDR3 is 14 amino acids. Germline assignment: CDR1 MGHDK and CDR2 SYGVNS. CDR3 loop: CASSTGGGVGEQYF. The CDR3, as DNA: TGTGCCAGCAGTACAGGGGGGGGGGTTGGCGAGCAGTACTTC.

Remarks on this clonotype: The junction departs from germline at one end; a sequencing error may be responsible. The V and J genes are TRBV2 and TRBJ2-7; D uncertain. CDR1 and CDR2 from the germline V gene are SNHLY and FYNNEI. The CDR3 consists of 15 residues. CDR3 sequence reads: CASRVSEELNYEQEF. CDR3 bases: TGTGCCAGCAGGGTCAGCGAGGAACTGAACTACGAGCAGGAGTTC.

The chain recombines TRBV7-2 with TRBJ2-5; D is tentatively TRBD1 or TRBD2 (5 bases each). The DNA end is a closer match to TRBJ2-7, so the J assignment may be wrong. The CDR3 length is 14 residues. In germline, CDR1 is SGHTA, CDR2 FQGNSA. The CDR3 nucleotides are TGTGCCAGCAGGATTGCAGGGAGCTCCTACGAGCAGTACTTC. Translating gives CASRIAGSSYEQYF.

The rearrangement uses TRBV7-2 and TRBJ1-1, with 8 bases lining up with TRBD1. Germline-derived CDR1 and CDR2 are SGHTA and FQGNSA. J gave up 0 bases and V 4 bases, and 7 bases lay outside the gene matches. There are 16 residues in the CDR3. CDR3 loop: CASSYEAGGLNTEAFF. CDR3 DNA: TGTGCCAGCAGCTACGAGGCAGGGGGCTTGAACACTGAAGCTTTCTTT. The whole variable domain, filled in from reference TRBV7-2 and TRBJ1-1, reads GAGVSQSPSNKVTEKGKDVELRCDPISGHTALYWYRQSLGQGLEFLIYFQGNSAPDKSGLPSDRFSAERTGGSVSTLTIQRTQQEDSAVYLCASSYEAGGLNTEAFFGQGTRLTVV.

The chain has TRBV6-6 and TRBJ2-1; 7 positions match TRBD2. V was pared by 8 bases and J by 9 bases, with 16 bases of the junction left unmatched. Per germline, CDR1 MNHNY and CDR2 SVGAGI (reference sequence). This CDR3 comprises 15 residues. CDR3 residues: CASFPSGMIGGEQFF. The CDR3 DNA sequence: TGTGCCAGCTTTCCTAGCGGAATGATCGGGGGTGAGCAGTTCTTC.

The V and J genes are TRBV25-1 and TRBJ1-1; no definite D call. The CDR3 is 13 residues long. Trimming left V 8 bases short and J 0 bases short, with 10 bases between. From germline, CDR1 is MGHDK and CDR2 SYGVNS. CDR3 loop: CASAVSMNTEAFF. In nucleotides, the CDR3 is TGTGCCAGCGCCGTATCTATGAACACTGAAGCTTTCTTT.

In the case of this clonotype: One end of the junction is discordant with germline, which a read error may explain. The rearrangement joins TRBV9 to TRBJ2-7; D unclear. The CDR3 totals 11 residues. Germline lookup yields CDR1 SGDLS and CDR2 YYNGEE. The CDR3 sequence: CASSAVSAQYF. As DNA, the CDR3 is TGTGCCAGCAGTGCAGTCTCCGCGCAGTACTTT.

As regards this clonotype: The DNA is left out, because the CDR3 cannot be placed on it with certainty; the CDR3 is given as TCRdb lists it. J is TRBJ1-6 and V is TRBV7-3; TRBD1 was called by the table and not checked on the DNA. The CDR3 comprises 14 residues, both ends counted. The germline gives CDR1 SGHTA, CDR2 FQGTGA. This CDR3 reads CASSFGQGTSGVHF.

CDR3 sequence: CASSGDPYYGYTF. In DNA, the CDR3 is TGCGCCAGCAGCGGAGATCCCTACTATGGCTACACCTTC. The chain links TRBV5-1 to TRBJ1-2; D is undetermined. Trimming left V 4 bases short and J 3 bases short, with 10 bases between. Germline values: CDR1 SGHRS, CDR2 YFSETQ. This CDR3 region has 13 residues.

The table lists this clonotype with a few counts. The gene calls are TRBV10-3 and TRBJ1-2; no reliable D call. V lost 3 bases and J lost 4, with 12 bases in between. Germline V gene sequence: CDR1 ENHRY, CDR2 SYGVKD. CDR3 length equals 14 residues. CDR3 nucleotide sequence: TGTGCCATCAGTGAAAGGGCGCTCACCTATGGCTACACCTTC. Protein sequence: CAISERALTYGYTF.

The chain employs TRBV15 and TRBJ1-5; D remains ambiguous. V lost 2 bases and J 3 bases, leaving 11 bases between the germline ends. Germline-derived CDR1 and CDR2 are LNHNV and YYDKDF (reference sequence). The CDR3 has 15 amino acids. The CDR3 sequence: CATSRRDVLNQPQHF. The CDR3 coding sequence is TGTGCCACCAGCAGACGAGACGTACTCAATCAGCCCCAGCATTTT.

This clonotype appeared a single time. CDR3 sequence reads: CASSSAGGSCYTF. The CDR3 DNA reads TGCGCCAGCAGCTCTGCCGGGGGTAGTTGCTACACCTTC. The V call is TRBV5-1, the J call TRBJ1-2; weak D call: TRBD1 (5 bases). The V and J ends lost 3 bases and 9 bases respectively, with 15 bases between them. The CDR3 spans 13 residues. Germline loops: CDR1 SGHRS, CDR2 YFSETQ.

Of note for this clonotype: An end of the junction differs from the germline gene, which may be a read error. The chain is built from TRBV7-2 and TRBJ1-6; D gene uncertain. Germline V gives CDR1 SGHTA, CDR2 FQGNSA. This CDR3 contains 14 residues. CDR3 coding DNA: TGTGCCAGCAGCTTATATCGGCCGCTGTCCTCTAGCACCTTT. Its translation: CASSLYRPLSSSTF.

This sequence joins TRBV19 and TRBJ1-2, with TRBD1 matching over 10 bases. The CDR3 runs 14 residues. The ends lost 8 bases at V and 2 bases at J; junction bases unmatched: 5. Germline V CDR1 and CDR2: LNHDA, SQIVND (reference sequence). CDR3 residues: CASEKGQGNYGYTF. CDR3 bases: TGTGCCAGTGAAAAGGGACAGGGGAACTATGGCTACACCTTC.

Concerning this clonotype itself: A read error may produce the germline difference seen at one junction end. This chain links TRBV5-1 with TRBJ1-2; 12 bases are a match to TRBD1. The CDR3 consists of 13 residues. CDR1 and CDR2 (germline): SGHRS, YFSETQ. The CDR3 is CASSERDRGRYTF. In nucleotides, the CDR3 is TGTGCCAGCAGCGAACGGGACAGGGGGCGCTACACCTTC. The variable domain in full, completed from reference TRBV5-1 and TRBJ1-2, reads KAGVTQTPRYLIKTRGQQVTLSCSPISGHRSVSWYQQTPGQGLQFLFEYFSETQRNKGNFPGRFSGRQFSNSRSEMNVSTLELGDSALYLCASSERDRGRYTFGSGTRLTVV.

Note on this clonotype: Because it lacks the conserved phenylalanine or tryptophan at the end, this CDR3 is likely a read error. No DNA is shown, since the ends of the CDR3 on it are uncertain; the CDR3 is the one TCRdb lists. CDR3: CASSARTGGLSS. This rearrangement joins TRBV7-6 to TRBJ1-2; no check of the table's D call, TRBD1, against the DNA was made. Germline CDR1 is SGHVS and CDR2 is FNYEAQ. The CDR3 has 12 residues if both end residues are counted.

This chain connects TRBV5-1 to TRBJ2-7, with D hard to call. CDR1 is SGHRS, CDR2 YFSETQ, per germline. V was trimmed by 1 base and J by 5 bases, leaving 16 bases between them. The CDR3 is 15 residues long. CDR3 bases: TGCGCCAGCAGCTTGCTCCAGCCCCCGAAGGACGAGCAGTACTTC. Its translation is CASSLLQPPKDEQYF.

The count of this clonotype is one. This sequence joins TRBV2 and TRBJ1-2; D may be TRBD1 (6 bases). CDR1 is SNHLY, CDR2 FYNNEI, per germline. This CDR3 has 14 residues. The CDR3 coding sequence is TGTAGCAGCAGCAACAGGGAGTATAGTTATGGCTACACCTTC. Residues: CSSSNREYSYGYTF.

The chain joins TRBV5-1 to TRBJ1-2, with 9 bases matching TRBD1. Germline loops: CDR1 SGHRS, CDR2 YFSETQ. V was clipped by 5 bases and J by 13 bases; unmatched bases: 9. CDR3 size: 12 residues. The CDR3 is CASRRGQGLSTF. CDR3 DNA: TGCGCCAGCAGGAGGGGACAGGGCCTATCCACCTTC.

Concerning this clonotype itself: Germline and junction disagree at one end, which may indicate a read error. The chain recombines TRBV10-3 with TRBJ1-1; D remains unclear. The CDR3 runs 12 residues. The germline gives CDR1 ENHRY, CDR2 SYGVKD. CDR3 in DNA: TGTGCCAGCAGTTTCGAGAGAACCGAAGCTTTCTTT. Translated: CASSFERTEAFF.

The V gene is TRBV2, the J gene TRBJ2-4; 11 positions match TRBD2. Trimming cost V 4 bases and J 15 bases; bases outside gene matches: 26. Looked up from germline, CDR1 is SNHLY and CDR2 is FYNNEI. This CDR3 has 19 amino acids. The CDR3 DNA is TGTGCCAGCAGTGGGGGGATTAGCGGGGGGGCCAAAGCCAAAAACACTCCGTACTTC. Protein sequence: CASSGGISGGAKAKNTPYF. Together with reference TRBV2 and TRBJ2-4, the CDR3 gives the full variable domain: EPEVTQTPSHQVTQMGQEVILRCVPISNHLYFYWYRQILGQKVEFLVSFYNNEISEKSEIFDDQFSVERPDGSNFTLKIRSTKLEDSAMYFCASSGGISGGAKAKNTPYFGAGTRLSVL.

Comment on this clonotype: The missing conserved phenylalanine or tryptophan at the end of this CDR3 makes a read error likely. The limits of the CDR3 on the DNA are not certain, so only TCRdb's listed CDR3 is given. The chain combines TRBV7-6 with TRBJ2-7. The length of the CDR3 is 14 amino acids, counting both ends. Germline CDR1 reads SGHVS; CDR2 reads FNYEAQ. Here the CDR3 reads CASSLRARTATSST.

The chain joins TRBV9 to TRBJ1-2; TRBD1 matches at 7 bases. V shed 3 bases, J shed 12 bases, and the junction held 17 bases outside the gene matches. Germline loops: CDR1 SGDLS, CDR2 YYNGEE. The CDR3 runs to 15 residues. CDR3 in DNA: TGTGCCAGCAGCGAAAGACAGGGCGAGACCTACGAGCACACCTTC. Translated: CASSERQGETYEHTF.

Points on this clonotype: One junction end disagrees with the germline gene, perhaps due to a read error. The rearrangement uses TRBV10-3 and TRBJ1-1; unclear D gene. The germline gives CDR1 ENHRY, CDR2 SYGVKD. The CDR3 runs to 15 residues. The CDR3 bases are TGTGCCAGCAGTATTCGGACTGCGGGCACCGCTGAACCTTTCTTT. Protein product: CASSIRTAGTAEPFF.